These 24 T cell receptor beta chains share one sample of origin, sequenced in a study of T cell changes during pregnancy in multiple sclerosis. Sequenced by immunoSEQ multiplex PCR; TCRdb stores in-frame clones only, minus some. The sample lists 25,000 or so clones, 65% to 90% occurring once. This sample comprised CD4+ T cells from peripheral blood mononuclear cells, obtained in the first trimester of pregnancy. All receptors come from a female donor in good health, enrolled as a control in a pregnancy study.

This chain links TRBV6-1 with TRBJ2-7; D possibly corresponds to TRBD1 (6 bases). Per germline, CDR1 MNHNS and CDR2 SASEGT. Trimming stripped 7 bases from V and 2 bases from J, with 12 bases between. This CDR3 comprises 13 residues. CDR3: CASIRTGTYEQYF. The CDR3 DNA reads TGTGCCAGCATCCGTACAGGGACCTACGAGCAGTACTTC.

This clone appeared a few times. The CDR3 spells CASSSLLRVWYEQYF. CDR3 nucleotide sequence: TGTGCCAGCAGTTCTCTCCTCAGGGTATGGTACGAGCAGTACTTC. This sequence joins TRBV28 and TRBJ2-7; a possible D gene is TRBD1 (5 bases). The CDR3 totals 15 residues. V was pared by 4 bases and J by 4 bases, with 17 bases between. In germline, CDR1 is MDHEN, CDR2 SYDVKM.

The DNA for the CDR3 is TGTGCCAGCAGCCCCACCGGGACTCAGAACACTGAAGCTTTCTTT. It is translated as CASSPTGTQNTEAFF. This chain uses TRBV5-8 with TRBJ1-1; D is possibly TRBD1 (5 bases). CDR1 is SGHTS and CDR2 is YDEGEE in the germline V gene. This CDR3 has 15 amino acids. V lost 4 bases and J 1 base, leaving 14 bases between the germline ends.

The chain recombines TRBV28 with TRBJ2-7; 11 bases match TRBD2. Germline-derived CDR1 and CDR2 are MDHEN and SYDVKM. The CDR3 runs to 15 residues. After removal of 3 bases from V and 2 bases from J, the junction contained 3 bases not matched to a gene. CDR3 loop: CASSFLAGGAYEQYF. In DNA, the CDR3 is TGTGCCAGCAGTTTCCTAGCGGGAGGAGCCTACGAGCAGTACTTC.

The rearrangement joins TRBV15 to TRBJ1-3; D gene unclear. This CDR3 region has 15 residues. V lost 1 base and J 0 bases, leaving 7 bases between the germline ends. In germline, CDR1 is LNHNV, CDR2 YYDKDF (reference sequence). This CDR3 is CATSRGGNSGNTIYF. Written as DNA, the CDR3 is TGTGCCACCAGCAGAGGCGGAAACTCTGGAAACACCATATATTTT. Full variable domain (missing parts from reference TRBV15 and TRBJ1-3): DAMVIQNPRYQVTQFGKPVTLSCSQTLNHNVMYWYQQKSSQAPKLLFHYYDKDFNNEADTPDNFQSRRPNTSFCFLDIRSPGLGDTAMYLCATSRGGNSGNTIYFGEGSWLTVV.

The rearrangement links TRBV11-1 to TRBJ2-7; 8 bases are shared with TRBD2. Germline lookup yields CDR1 SGHAT and CDR2 FQDESV (reference sequence). The CDR3 has 14 residues. V lost 3 bases to trimming and J lost 3 bases; unmatched junction nucleotides: 4. The CDR3 loop reads CASSLRLANYEQYF. DNA of the CDR3: TGTGCCAGCAGCTTGCGACTAGCGAACTACGAGCAGTACTTC.

CDR3 residues: CASSAETNTEAFF. CDR3 nucleotides: TGCGCCAGCAGCGCGGAGACGAACACTGAAGCTTTCTTT. The chain combines TRBV5-1 with TRBJ1-1; D is ambiguous. Germline V CDR1 and CDR2: SGHRS, YFSETQ. Trimming left V 4 bases short and J 1 base short, with 8 bases between. The CDR3 has 13 residues.

This clone was counted a few times. V gene TRBV7-2 combines with J gene TRBJ1-6, with no clear D. This CDR3 spans 14 amino acids. V lost 4 bases and J 7 bases, leaving 11 bases between the germline ends. From germline, CDR1 is SGHTA and CDR2 FQGNSA. The CDR3 DNA sequence: TGTGCCAGCAGCTCGAGGTACGGGAATTCACCCCTCCACTTT. It codes for CASSSRYGNSPLHF.

This chain connects TRBV7-6 to TRBJ1-1; tentative D call: TRBD1 (5 bases). Looked up from germline, CDR1 is SGHVS and CDR2 is FNYEAQ. This CDR3 is 16 amino acids long. Trimming took off 1 base at V and 3 bases at J, with 15 bases between the two ends. The CDR3 region has the DNA TGTGCCAGCAGCTTAGAGGGGAACAGAAAGGACACTGAAGCTTTCTTT. Protein product: CASSLEGNRKDTEAFF.

This chain joins TRBV7-3 and TRBJ1-1; weak D call: TRBD1 (6 bases). The V gene's germline CDR1 is SGHTA and CDR2 FQGTGA. V lost 3 bases to trimming and J lost 2 bases, with 16 bases between them. The CDR3 sequence is 16 residues long. The CDR3 coding sequence is TGTGCCAGCAGCTTTACCTTACAGGGACCAAACACTGAAGCTTTCTTT. This sequence encodes CASSFTLQGPNTEAFF.

This clone was detected only once. The J gene is TRBJ2-2, the V gene TRBV11-3, with D perhaps matching TRBD2 (7 bases). The CDR3 covers 15 residues. Germline V lookup: CDR1 SGHNT, CDR2 YENEEA. The V and J ends lost 5 bases and 6 bases respectively, with 16 bases between them. DNA of the CDR3: TGTGCCAGCAGCCCCGAGGGGGGGATTGCCGGGGAGCTGTTTTTT. Protein sequence: CASSPEGGIAGELFF.

This chain joins TRBV14 and TRBJ2-3, with 9 bases matching TRBD2. Trimming cost V 2 bases and J 2 bases; bases outside gene matches: 17. Germline V gene data show CDR1 as SGHDN and CDR2 as FVKESK. The CDR3 is made up of 20 amino acids. CDR3 DNA sequence: TGTGCCAGCAGCCAACTCCCCCCCCCTAGCGGGGCGCCTATCACAGATACGCAGTATTTT. Its protein is CASSQLPPPSGAPITDTQYF. The entire variable domain, with the rest obtained from reference TRBV14 and TRBJ2-3, is as follows: EAGVTQFPSHSVIEKGQTVTLRCDPISGHDNLYWYRRVMGKEIKFLLHFVKESKQDESGMPNNRFLAERTGGTYSTLKVQPAELEDSGVYFCASSQLPPPSGAPITDTQYFGPGTRLTVL.

V and J are TRBV27 and TRBJ2-7; D is possibly TRBD1 (8 bases). This CDR3 spans 14 amino acids. Germline loops: CDR1 MNHEY, CDR2 SMNVEV (reference sequence). V gave up 4 bases and J gave up 3 bases, with 13 bases separating them. For the CDR3, the DNA is TGTGCCAGCAGTTCCTACAGGGGGGGCTACGAGCAGTACTTC. It encodes CASSSYRGGYEQYF.

This rearrangement joins TRBV6-5 to TRBJ1-2; 8 nucleotides line up with TRBD1. The V segment lost 7 bases and the J segment 1 base; nucleotides outside the gene matches: 8. CDR3 size: 15 residues. Germline V gives CDR1 MNHEY, CDR2 SVGAGI. CDR3 loop: CASKPPGQDNYGYTF. As DNA, the CDR3 is TGTGCCAGCAAGCCCCCGGGACAGGATAACTATGGCTACACCTTC.

The chain carries TRBV28 and TRBJ2-7, with 10 bases aligning to TRBD1. V shed 4 bases and J 3 bases; nucleotides not matched to a gene: 9. There are 16 residues in the CDR3. Germline CDR1 reads MDHEN; CDR2 reads SYDVKM. This CDR3 is CASSYNVGQGNYEQYF. The CDR3, as DNA: TGTGCCAGCAGTTACAATGTGGGACAGGGGAACTACGAGCAGTACTTC.

The CDR3, as DNA: TGCGCCAGCAGGGGGAGGGGGACAGGGGCCGCCAAGCAGTACTTC. Translated, it gives CASRGRGTGAAKQYF. The genes are TRBV10-2 and TRBJ2-7; 10 bases are a match to TRBD1. This CDR3 contains 15 residues. Germline V gene lookup returns CDR1 WSHSY and CDR2 SAAADI. With 6 bases clipped from V and 8 bases from J, the junction kept 13 bases outside the gene matches.

This clone was counted only a few times. The gene calls are TRBV18 and TRBJ2-2; 8 nucleotides match TRBD2. J lost 4 bases, V lost 2 bases, and 3 bases had no gene match. The germline gives CDR1 KGHSH, CDR2 LQKENI. This CDR3 is 15 amino acids long. CDR3 nucleotide sequence: TGTGCCAGCTCACCAGGCGGGAGGAGCACCGGGGAGCTGTTTTTT. It codes for CASSPGGRSTGELFF.

For the CDR3, the DNA is TGTGCCAGCAGTTACTCACCGGGACAGCGGAACTATGGCTACACCTTC. Protein product: CASSYSPGQRNYGYTF. V and J are TRBV6-5 and TRBJ1-2; TRBD1 matches 7 bases. The CDR3 is made up of 16 amino acids. The trim removed 0 bases at V and 2 bases at J, leaving 6 bases unmatched. Germline-derived CDR1 and CDR2 are MNHEY and SVGAGI.

CDR3 in DNA: TGTGCCACCAGCGATCGACTCTCCTACGAGCAGTACTTC. This translates into CATSDRLSYEQYF. The gene calls are TRBV15 and TRBJ2-7; the D is unclear. The CDR3 contains 13 residues. V was cut by 5 bases and J by 0 bases, with 8 bases left in between. The germline gives CDR1 LNHNV, CDR2 YYDKDF (reference sequence).

This chain joins TRBV10-3 and TRBJ1-2, with D possibly matching TRBD1 (6 bases). The V end lost 2 bases, the J end lost 4 bases, and 17 bases lay between the germline ends. Germline V lookup: CDR1 ENHRY, CDR2 SYGVKD. This CDR3 spans 16 amino acids. CDR3 in DNA: TGTGCCATCAGTGAGGGACAGCTAAATGCAGGCTATGGCTACACCTTC. It yields the protein CAISEGQLNAGYGYTF.

V gene TRBV18 combines with J gene TRBJ1-2; 8 bases fit TRBD1. The length of the CDR3 is 13 residues. Germline lookup yields CDR1 KGHSH and CDR2 LQKENI. V shed 8 bases, J shed 8 bases, and the junction held 10 bases outside the gene matches. CDR3 nucleotides: TGTGCCAGCACCGATCTACAGGGGGGCGGCTACACCTTC. It yields the protein CASTDLQGGGYTF.

This clone was observed a handful of times. V gene TRBV19 combines with J gene TRBJ1-4; tentative D call: TRBD1 (6 bases). V gave up 7 bases and J gave up 5 bases, with 14 bases separating them. The CDR3 totals 14 residues. Germline V gene lookup returns CDR1 LNHDA and CDR2 SQIVND (reference sequence). CDR3 sequence: CASTFRDTNEKLFF. The CDR3 coding sequence is TGTGCCAGTACATTCCGGGACACAAATGAAAAACTGTTTTTT.

The V call is TRBV6-1, the J call TRBJ2-7, with TRBD2 identical over 9 bases. Germline CDR1 reads MNHNS; CDR2 reads SASEGT. This CDR3 comprises 15 residues. With 8 bases clipped from V and 3 bases from J, the junction kept 11 bases outside the gene matches. CDR3 sequence: CASQIDGGRVYEQYF. The CDR3 DNA reads as TGTGCCAGCCAGATCGACGGCGGGAGGGTCTACGAGCAGTACTTC.

J is TRBJ2-1 and V is TRBV29-1; the match to TRBD1 covers 9 bases. The trim removed 6 bases at V and 7 bases at J, leaving 7 bases unmatched. The CDR3 is 13 residues long. Germline lookup yields CDR1 SQVTM and CDR2 ANQGSEA. This CDR3 is CSVRDRVLNEQFF. Here the CDR3 DNA reads TGCAGCGTCCGGGACAGGGTTTTAAATGAGCAGTTCTTC.